Here is one TCR beta chain with its context. Its antigen is not identified. The record originates from a study of graft-versus-host responses after intestinal transplantation. Study in general: Anti-thymocyte globulin served as induction for all recipients, who then took tacrolimus and steroids for 3 to 4 years. Broader study findings: Maximum circulating GvH clone levels tracked with early post-transplant HvG decreases. Individuals who had graft-donor T cell macrochimerism had allografts that showed high graft-versus-host to host-versus-graft clonal ratios.

Deletions cut 4 bases from V and 3 bases from J, with 10 bases between. This CDR3 is 13 amino acids long. Germline loops: CDR1 SGHDN, CDR2 FVKESK. Method: immunoSEQ multiplex PCR; TCRdb's copy keeps in-frame clones and lacks some. The table lists roughly 120,000 clones, roughly 93% of them singletons. This TCR was recovered from a human donor who received an intestinal transplant. The chain joins TRBV14 to TRBJ2-7; D is unresolved. The sample was unstimulated CD8+ T cells sorted from spleen or lymph node cells, taken before intestinal transplant. The CDR3 DNA is TGTGCCAGCAGCCTGGGCCCGTACTACGAGCAGTACTTC. Protein product: CASSLGPYYEQYF.